The rows below give T cell receptor beta chains drawn from one sample of a study of CD8+CD57+ T cells in acquired aplastic anemia. TCRdb re-called the reads through MiXCR, storing one row per CDR3 protein. The sample has more than 150,000 distinct CDR3 sequences; roughly 45% are singletons. Sequenced: sorted CD4+, CD8+, or CD8+CD57+ T cells (not recorded which) from PBMCs. All receptors come from a human donor with aplastic anemia. CDR3s include the opening cysteine and the closing phenylalanine or tryptophan. The D gene is left open where the match is weak. A clone size is listed for some rows: how often the clone was seen (once, few, many), or a class if it is expanded.

14	NA	TRBV29-1	TRBJ1-2	NA	TGCAGCGCAGACTTTGGCGGGACTTCCTATGGCTACACCTTC	CSADFGGTSYGYTF
14	TRBD1	TRBV14	TRBJ2-7	few	TGTGCCAGCAGCCGACAGGGTCTATTCGACGAGCAGTACTTC	CASSRQGLFDEQYF
14	NA	TRBV19	TRBJ2-2	many	TGTGCCAGTAACGTAGACTCACACACCGGGGAGCTGTTTTTT	CASNVDSHTGELFF
15	TRBD2	TRBV7-9	TRBJ2-1	many	TGTGCCAGCAGCGTGGGACTAGCGGGAGGAAATGAGCAGTTCTTC	CASSVGLAGGNEQFF
15	NA	TRBV20-1	TRBJ1-2	NA	TGCAGTGCTAGAGATCCGCAGGGAGTTAACTATGGCTACACCTTC	CSARDPQGVNYGYTF
15	NA	TRBV7-3	TRBJ1-6	NA	TGTGCCAGCAGCTTAAGTCCTATGGGCAATTCACCCCTCCACTTT	CASSLSPMGNSPLHF
14	TRBD2	TRBV29-1	TRBJ2-4	many	TGCAGCGTTGAAACGGGGGGTTCCAAAAACATTCAGTACTTC	CSVETGGSKNIQYF
16	NA	TRBV4-3	TRBJ1-2	many	TGCGCCAGCAGCCAAGAAGGTACAGGGTTGGACTATGGCTACACCTTC	CASSQEGTGLDYGYTF
14	TRBD2	TRBV10-3	TRBJ2-1	NA	TGTGCCATCAGCCTAGCGGGAAGCTACAATGGGCAGTTCTTC	CAISLAGSYNGQFF
14	TRBD1	TRBV19	TRBJ2-7	NA	TGTGCCAGCAGCCAGATGGACAGGGGGCGCGAGCAGTACTTC	CASSQMDRGREQYF
12	NA	TRBV27	TRBJ2-2	NA	TGTGCCACCAGTGCTCGACAGACGGAGCTGTTTTTT	CATSARQTELFF
17	TRBD2	TRBV9	TRBJ2-5	many	TGTGCCAGCAGCGTAGATTCTAGCGGGGGATTGAAAGAGACCCAGTACTTC	CASSVDSSGGLKETQYF
12	TRBD1	TRBV10-3	TRBJ1-2	NA	TGTGCCATCAGGACACAGGGGAATGGCTACACCTTC	CAIRTQGNGYTF
14	NA	TRBV11-2	TRBJ1-1	many	TGTGCCAGCAGCTCAATCCGGGTATTAACTGAAGCTTTCTTT	CASSSIRVLTEAFF
15	NA	TRBV5-4	TRBJ1-4	many	TGTGCCAGCAGCCCGGATGGACCAACTAATGAAAAACTGTTTTTT	CASSPDGPTNEKLFF
16	TRBD2	TRBV10-3	TRBJ2-1	NA	TGTGCCAGCAGTTCTGCCGGGGGGGGCCTCGGTAATGAGCAGTTCTTC	CASSSAGGGLGNEQFF
16	TRBD1	TRBV5-6	TRBJ1-2	many	TGTGCCAGCAGCCCGGGACAGGGGGCCCTCCTCTATGGCTACACCTTC	CASSPGQGALLYGYTF
15	NA	TRBV19	TRBJ1-6	many	TGTGCCAGTAAAGGGTCGGACGGATTTAATTCACCCCTCCACTTT	CASKGSDGFNSPLHF
12	TRBD1	TRBV12-3/TRBV12-4	TRBJ2-5	NA	TGTGCCAGCAGTCCGGGACAGGGGATCCAGTACTTC	CASSPGQGIQYF
15	NA	TRBV9	TRBJ1-6	NA	TGTGCCAGCAGCGTAGACGGGAAAAGAGGTTCACCCCTCCACTTT	CASSVDGKRGSPLHF
13	TRBD1	TRBV5-7	TRBJ2-7	many	TGTGCCAGCAGCATACAGGGGGCGGGCGAGCAGTACTTC	CASSIQGAGEQYF
16	TRBD1	TRBV2	TRBJ1-6	once	TGTGCCAGCAGTCGACAGGGGGCAGGGCTTCGATCACCCCTCCACTTT	CASSRQGAGLRSPLHF
14	NA	TRBV2	TRBJ1-2	NA	TGTGCCAGCAGTGAACAGGGCGGGGTGGATGGCTACACCTTC	CASSEQGGVDGYTF
13	NA	TRBV10-3	TRBJ1-1	NA	TGTGCCATCAGGGTGTCGCTAGGCACTGAAGCTTTCTTT	CAIRVSLGTEAFF
14	NA	TRBV10-3	TRBJ1-2	NA	TGTGCCAGCAGTTTCCTGGGACATACGAGTGGCTACACCTTC	CASSFLGHTSGYTF
15	TRBD2	TRBV19	TRBJ2-7	NA	TGTGCCAGTAGCCGGACTAGCGGGAGGGACTACGAGCAGTACTTC	CASSRTSGRDYEQYF
17	TRBD1	TRBV5-6	TRBJ1-5	many	TGTGCCAGCAGCCGCCGGGACAGGGTAAATTTAAATCAGCCCCAGCATTTT	CASSRRDRVNLNQPQHF
14	TRBD1	TRBV6-1	TRBJ1-1	many	TGTGCCAGCAGCGACCGGGACAGTGGCACTGAAGCTTTCTTT	CASSDRDSGTEAFF
14	NA	TRBV12-3/TRBV12-4	TRBJ2-7	NA	TGTGCCAGCAGTGGGAGAAGGGGGGTCTACGAGCAGTACTTC	CASSGRRGVYEQYF
17	NA	TRBV11-2	TRBJ2-1	few	TGTGCCAGCAGCCCGGGCTTCCGGGACCAGGGGTACAATGAGCAGTTCTTC	CASSPGFRDQGYNEQFF
12	NA	TRBV28	TRBJ2-2	few	TGTGCCAGCAGTTTACTCGGCGGGGAGCTGTTTTTT	CASSLLGGELFF
19	TRBD1	TRBV6-5	TRBJ2-1	NA	TGTGCCAGCAGTTACTCTCCCTGGACAGGGGGGAGCTCCTACAATGAGCAGTTCTTC	CASSYSPWTGGSSYNEQFF
12	NA	TRBV5-1	TRBJ2-6	NA	TGCGCCAGCAGCGCCGGGGCCAACGTCCTGACTTTC	CASSAGANVLTF
13	NA	TRBV6-1	TRBJ1-1	many	TGTGCCAGCAGCCAGGGTAAGAACACTGAAGCTTTCTTT	CASSQGKNTEAFF
15	NA	TRBV15	TRBJ1-5	NA	TGTGCCACCAGCAGAGTAAATCCATTGAATCAGCCCCAGCATTTT	CATSRVNPLNQPQHF
14	NA	TRBV10-3	TRBJ1-1	many	TGTGCCATCAGTGGGTCACCCATGAACACTGAAGCTTTCTTT	CAISGSPMNTEAFF
14	TRBD2	TRBV4-2	TRBJ2-3	NA	TGTGCCAGCGCCCCAGCGGGAGTCACAGATACGCAGTATTTT	CASAPAGVTDTQYF
13	NA	TRBV19	TRBJ2-5	NA	TGTGCCAGTAGTATTGTCCAGCAAGAGACCCAGTACTTC	CASSIVQQETQYF
13	NA	TRBV6-2/TRBV6-3	TRBJ2-1	NA	TGTGCCAGCAGTGGTTTCTTTGGCAATGAGCAGTTCTTC	CASSGFFGNEQFF
13	NA	TRBV29-1	TRBJ2-6	NA	TGCAGCGGAACAGGGCCTGGGGCCAACGTCCTGACTTTC	CSGTGPGANVLTF
14	NA	TRBV6-6	TRBJ2-2	many	TGTGCCAGCAGTTACTCGGGGGTCCCCGGGGAGCTGTTTTTT	CASSYSGVPGELFF
13	NA	TRBV5-8	TRBJ2-7	many	TGTGCCAGCAGCCTCCTTGAAAGGGGAGAGCAGTACTTC	CASSLLERGEQYF
14	NA	TRBV6-1	TRBJ1-1	many	TGTGCCAGCAGTGAGAGGGGAGGGGTCACTGAAGCTTTCTTT	CASSERGGVTEAFF
13	TRBD1	TRBV10-3	TRBJ1-1	NA	TGTGCCATCGGAGGGGGCATGAACACTGAAGCTTTCTTT	CAIGGGMNTEAFF
14	NA	TRBV30	TRBJ1-6	many	TGTGCCTGGAGAGGGACGGTAGATAATTCACCCCTCCACTTT	CAWRGTVDNSPLHF
15	NA	TRBV25-1	TRBJ1-1	once	TGTGCCAGCAGTGCCCGGGGAGAGATGAACACTGAAGCTTTCTTT	CASSARGEMNTEAFF
18	NA	TRBV3-1	TRBJ1-5	few	TGTGCCAGCAGCCAAGGCCGGAAACAGGGCACCCCCCTTCAGCCCCAGCATTTT	CASSQGRKQGTPLQPQHF
21	TRBD2	TRBV14	TRBJ2-1	few	TGTGCCAGCAGCCAAGATCACAGCGGGACTAGCGGGAGAGGGTCCTACAATGAGCAGTTCTTC	CASSQDHSGTSGRGSYNEQFF
12	NA	TRBV5-1	TRBJ1-1	NA	TGCGCCAGCCGGGGGGAGGGCACTGAAGCTTTCTTT	CASRGEGTEAFF
14	NA	TRBV7-8	TRBJ2-3	many	TGTGCCAGCAGCTTAGCGGGCCCCACAGATACGCAGTATTTT	CASSLAGPTDTQYF